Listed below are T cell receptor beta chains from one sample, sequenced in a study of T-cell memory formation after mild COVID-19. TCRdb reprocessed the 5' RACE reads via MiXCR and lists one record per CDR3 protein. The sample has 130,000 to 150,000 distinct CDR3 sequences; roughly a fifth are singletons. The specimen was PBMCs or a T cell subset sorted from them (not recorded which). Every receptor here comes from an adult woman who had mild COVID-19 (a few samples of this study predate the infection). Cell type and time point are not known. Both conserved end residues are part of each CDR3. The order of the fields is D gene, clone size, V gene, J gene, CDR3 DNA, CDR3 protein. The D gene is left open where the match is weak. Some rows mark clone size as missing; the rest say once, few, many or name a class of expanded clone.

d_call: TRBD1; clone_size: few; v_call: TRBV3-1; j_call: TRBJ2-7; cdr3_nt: TGTGCCAGCAGCCTCGGGACAGGGTCGGTGTACGAGCAGTACTTC; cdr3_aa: CASSLGTGSVYEQYF
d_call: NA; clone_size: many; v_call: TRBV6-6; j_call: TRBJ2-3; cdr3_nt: TGTGCCAGCAGCCTCGGAGGAATGGGAAACACAGATACGCAGTATTTT; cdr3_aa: CASSLGGMGNTDTQYF
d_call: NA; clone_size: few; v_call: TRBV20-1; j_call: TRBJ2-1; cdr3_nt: TGCACCGTCCGGGACACCAAGTGGGATGAGCAGTTCTTC; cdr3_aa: CTVRDTKWDEQFF
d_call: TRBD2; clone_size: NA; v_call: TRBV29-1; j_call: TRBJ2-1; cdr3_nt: TGCAGCGTTGAAGAAGATGTGACTAGCGCTTACAATGAGCAGTTCTTC; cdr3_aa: CSVEEDVTSAYNEQFF
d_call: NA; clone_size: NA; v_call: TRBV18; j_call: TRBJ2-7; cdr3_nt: TGTGCCAGCTCATCAATTCTGACCAGGGGAAGCGAGCAGTACTTC; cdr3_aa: CASSSILTRGSEQYF
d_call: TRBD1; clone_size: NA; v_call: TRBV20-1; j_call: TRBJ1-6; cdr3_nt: TGCAGTGCCGTAGGGACAGGGGTTCCTAATTCACCCCTCCACTTT; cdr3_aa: CSAVGTGVPNSPLHF
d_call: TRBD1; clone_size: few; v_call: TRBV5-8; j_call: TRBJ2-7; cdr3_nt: TGTGCCAGCAGCCGGTTCGGGGACAGTTCCAACGAGCAGTACTTC; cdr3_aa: CASSRFGDSSNEQYF
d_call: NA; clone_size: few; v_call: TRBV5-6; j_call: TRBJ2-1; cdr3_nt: TGTGCCAGCAGCTTTGTCAGCGCTGCCTACAATGAGCAGTTCTTC; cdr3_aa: CASSFVSAAYNEQFF
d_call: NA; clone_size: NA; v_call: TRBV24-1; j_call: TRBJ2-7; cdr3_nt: TGTGCCACCAGTCGTAAGGACAGATACGAGCAGTACTTC; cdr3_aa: CATSRKDRYEQYF
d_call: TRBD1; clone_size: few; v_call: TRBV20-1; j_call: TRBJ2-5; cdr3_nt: TGCAGTGCCCGATCCGGACAGGGAGGTGGTGAGACCCAGTACTTC; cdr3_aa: CSARSGQGGGETQYF
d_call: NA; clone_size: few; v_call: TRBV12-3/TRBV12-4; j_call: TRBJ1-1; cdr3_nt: TGTGCCAGCAGTTTTCGGGAGAACACTGAAGCTTTCTTT; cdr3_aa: CASSFRENTEAFF
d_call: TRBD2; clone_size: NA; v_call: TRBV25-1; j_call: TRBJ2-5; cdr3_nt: TGTGCCAGCAGTTGGCGTAGCGGGGAGACCCAGTACTTC; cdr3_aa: CASSWRSGETQYF
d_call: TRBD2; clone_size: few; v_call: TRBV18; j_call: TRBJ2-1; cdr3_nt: TGTGCCAGCTCACCAGTAGCGGGGGGACCGAGCTCCTACAATGAGCAGTTCTTC; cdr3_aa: CASSPVAGGPSSYNEQFF